A single sample is the source of the 10 T cell receptor beta chains below, sequenced in a study of blood T cell repertoires in COVID-19. Here immunoSEQ multiplex PCR was the method, and the copy in TCRdb shows in-frame clones only, minus some. The data hold 150,000 to 200,000 clones, with roughly four fifths observed a single time. The sample consisted of peripheral blood. The source is a man aged 45-60 years who had recovered from COVID-19.

V gene TRBV7-2 combines with J gene TRBJ2-5, with 16 positions matching TRBD2. The CDR3 covers 18 residues. The ends lost 5 bases at V and 4 bases at J; junction bases unmatched: 10. Germline CDR1 SGHTA, CDR2 FQGNSA. CDR3 residues: CASSPQYGTSGRGETQYF. CDR3 DNA sequence: TGTGCCAGCAGCCCCCAGTACGGGACTAGCGGGAGGGGAGAGACCCAGTACTTC.

V usage is TRBV18 and J usage is TRBJ1-6, with D uncertain. The V end lost 6 bases, the J end lost 10 bases, and 10 bases lay between the germline ends. The CDR3 length is 12 residues. From germline, CDR1 is KGHSH and CDR2 LQKENI. The DNA of the CDR3 is TGTGCCAGCTCTTACAGTGAATCACCCCTCCACTTT. It is translated as CASSYSESPLHF.

This clone was detected a few times. CDR3 nucleotide sequence: TGTGCCATCAGGGGGGACAGGGACAATCAGCCCCAGCATTTT. Translating gives CAIRGDRDNQPQHF. The chain links TRBV10-3 to TRBJ1-5, with 9 nucleotides matching TRBD1. From germline, CDR1 is ENHRY and CDR2 SYGVKD. J lost 3 bases, V lost 6 bases, and 3 bases had no gene match. This CDR3 has 14 amino acids.

The rearrangement uses TRBV28 and TRBJ1-4; 9 positions match TRBD1. V lost 4 bases, J lost 0 bases, and 12 bases stayed unmatched. Germline CDR1 MDHEN, CDR2 SYDVKM. The CDR3 is made up of 19 amino acids. The CDR3, as DNA: TGTGCCAGCAGTTCTCAAAGGGACAGGGACTTTTCAACTAATGAAAAACTGTTTTTT. This encodes CASSSQRDRDFSTNEKLFF.

The chain couples TRBV19 to TRBJ2-1; D gene ambiguous. The CDR3 has 15 amino acids. Germline-derived CDR1 and CDR2 are LNHDA and SQIVND (reference sequence). V was shortened by 3 bases and J by 5 bases, with 14 bases between the two germline ends. The CDR3 DNA is TGTGCCAGTAGTATCCAACTGAGCCTAAACAATGAGCAGTTCTTC. This sequence encodes CASSIQLSLNNEQFF.

Turning to this clone: Germline is not matched at one junction end, which may reflect a read error. This chain links TRBV6-5 with TRBJ2-7; 8 bases are a match to TRBD1. Per the germline V gene, CDR1 is MNHEY and CDR2 is SVGAGI. The length of the CDR3 is 14 residues. This chain's CDR3 is CASSYIRDRSRVQF. The CDR3 DNA sequence: TGTGCCAGCAGTTACATCCGGGACAGGTCGAGGGTGCAGTTC.

The chain has TRBV6-1 and TRBJ1-5, with 10 nucleotides matching TRBD1. This CDR3 has 17 amino acids. Trimming removed 1 base from V and 2 bases from J; junction bases left unmatched: 5. CDR1 is MNHNS and CDR2 is SASEGT in the germline V gene. The CDR3 sequence: CASSEVTGGGGNQPQHF. CDR3 coding DNA: TGTGCCAGCAGTGAAGTGACAGGGGGCGGTGGCAATCAGCCCCAGCATTTT.

This chain connects TRBV11-2 to TRBJ2-2; D is possibly TRBD2 (5 bases). The CDR3 loop spans 13 amino acids. Looked up from germline, CDR1 is SGHAT and CDR2 is FQNNGV. The ends were cut back, 1 base at V and 8 bases at J, with 8 bases in the middle. CDR3 region: CASSLVVAGELFF. The CDR3 DNA follows: TGTGCCAGCAGCTTAGTAGTAGCGGGGGAGCTGTTTTTT.

J is TRBJ2-5 and V is TRBV2, with no clear D. Trimming cost V 3 bases and J 2 bases, with 7 bases left between them. The germline V gene has CDR1 SNHLY and CDR2 FYNNEI. The CDR3 runs 13 residues. The DNA of the CDR3 is TGTGCCAGCAGTGAGCGCAGGCAAGAGACCCAGTACTTC. Translation gives CASSERRQETQYF.

The V gene is TRBV10-2, the J gene TRBJ1-4; possible D gene TRBD1, 5 bases. This CDR3 comprises 14 residues. Germline loops: CDR1 WSHSY, CDR2 SAAADI. V was cut by 2 bases and J by 5 bases, with 9 bases left in between. The CDR3 DNA follows: TGCGCCAGCAGTGAGACAGGTGGAAATGAAAAACTGTTTTTT. Its translation is CASSETGGNEKLFF.